These T cell receptor beta chains were read from a single sample in a study of shared clonotypes between healthy human individuals. Clones were read by immunoSEQ multiplex PCR, and TCRdb kept only the in-frame ones, dropping some. The repertoire holds about 750,000 clones, with around 93% as singletons. Material: naive CD8+ T cells sorted from blood. The receptors here all came from a man aged 25-45 years in good health. Each CDR3 is given with its conserved first and last residue.

TRBV4-1	TRBJ1-5	CASSRDDNGNQPQHF
TRBV7-8	TRBJ2-1	CASSFPTSGTYNEQFF
TRBV9	TRBJ2-2	CASTKVTGELFF
TRBV4-3	TRBJ1-3	CASSQGALISGNTIYF
TRBV7-6	TRBJ2-7	CASSFGQGASYEQYF
TRBV7-6	TRBJ2-5	CASSSPPPDGRQETQYF
TRBV27	TRBJ2-7	CASSLLETIYEQYF
TRBV7-8	TRBJ2-1	CASSLDTYNEQFF
TRBV27	TRBJ2-1	CASSSPEGQGHYNEQFF
TRBV27	TRBJ1-3	CASGMNGGVGNTIYF
TRBV18	TRBJ2-7	CASSPRPGQGVYEQYF
TRBV13	TRBJ1-1	CASSLEGAEAFF
TRBV4-1	TRBJ2-7	CASSQEGQGSYEQYF
TRBV7-9	TRBJ2-2	CASSLELAAYTGELFF
TRBV5-4	TRBJ1-1	CASSAAPGTVFGTEAFF
TRBV11-2	TRBJ2-7	CASSLGAAGGFYEQYF
TRBV7-9	TRBJ2-5	CASSGVGGSGQETQYF
TRBV7-9	TRBJ1-2	CASSRGTVDGYTF
TRBV6-6	TRBJ2-3	CASSTYLTDTQYF
TRBV7-2	TRBJ2-7	CASSLFGPPTYEQYF
TRBV28	TRBJ1-5	CASSFARGSAQPQHF
TRBV11-2	TRBJ2-1	CASSWKGGPNNEQFF
TRBV7-7	TRBJ2-3	CASSLGRGDTQYF
TRBV29-1	TRBJ2-7	CSVSGTGSYEQYF
TRBV27	TRBJ2-2	CASSLFSSGTGELFF
TRBV7-7	TRBJ2-2	CASSPLLAGELFF
TRBV29-1	TRBJ2-6	CSVDSREAGGSGANVLTF
TRBV19	TRBJ2-5	CASRQRDNWPQETQYF
TRBV9	TRBJ1-5	CASQRADNQPQHF
TRBV7-2	TRBJ2-7	CASSLASRGGLYEQYF
TRBV11-2	TRBJ1-2	CASSLTAGPSSYGYTF
TRBV5-4	TRBJ2-3	CASSLGLAATDTQYF
TRBV27	TRBJ2-7	CASSLRSGYEQYF
TRBV6-6	TRBJ2-2	CASSYSRQGGLGELFF
TRBV2	TRBJ2-3	CASTPRWVGDTQYF
TRBV28	TRBJ2-3	CASSWNPHSGSGDTQYF
TRBV11-2	TRBJ2-1	CASSFARLAGALYNEQFF
TRBV28	TRBJ1-5	CASKLQGVSQPQHF
TRBV4-3	TRBJ2-3	CASSQLAQGKRADTQYF
TRBV11-1	TRBJ2-1	CATRDRKYNEQFF
TRBV19	TRBJ2-7	CASSKRMSAWDEQYF
TRBV11-1	TRBJ2-7	CASSSPSGAYEQYF